Listed below are T cell receptor beta chains from one sample, sequenced in a study of T-cell reconstitution after alpha-beta-depleted transplantation in children. TCRdb passed the PCR reads through MiXCR, listing each CDR3 protein once. Counted here are fewer than 550,000 distinct CDR3 sequences, about an eighth occurring once; the ten biggest clones make up 11% to 15%. This specimen consisted of PBMCs, mostly from graft donor cells, obtained 180 days after TCRalphabeta/CD19-depleted stem cell transplant. These receptors were taken from a female patient aged 2-10 years who had a stem cell transplant for aplastic anemia, so the T cells may come from the graft donor. CDR3s include the opening cysteine and the closing phenylalanine or tryptophan. The order of the fields is V gene, D gene, J gene, clone size, CDR3 DNA, CDR3 protein. The D gene is left open where the match is weak. Size is omitted from some rows. Given values are once, few, many or a class for expanded clones.

>TRBV20-1|NA|TRBJ2-7|many
TGCAGTGCTAGAGATTTTTCCCTTGTGAGCTACGAGCAGTACTTC
CSARDFSLVSYEQYF
>TRBV29-1|NA|TRBJ2-5|NA
TGCAGCGTTGAAACAGGGCGGCGAGAGACCCAGTACTTC
CSVETGRRETQYF
>TRBV7-2|NA|TRBJ1-4|NA
TGTGCCAGCAGCTTAGCCGGGGCGCCAGGGAGATTGTTGTTTTTT
CASSLAGAPGRLLFF
>TRBV7-6|TRBD2|TRBJ2-3|NA
TGTGCCAGCAGCCTCGGACTAGCGAACACAGATACGCAGTATTTT
CASSLGLANTDTQYF
>TRBV13|NA|TRBJ1-5|many
TGTGCCAGCAGCTCCGGGAGGGCTGAACCCCAGCATTTT
CASSSGRAEPQHF
>TRBV9|TRBD1|TRBJ2-4|NA
TGTGCCAGCAGCGTGGGACAGGGGGGAGCCAAAAACAGTCAGTACTTC
CASSVGQGGAKNSQYF
>TRBV6-2/TRBV6-3|NA|TRBJ2-3|few
TGTGCCAGCAGACACACAGGGACGACAGATACGCAGTATTTT
CASRHTGTTDTQYF
>TRBV7-6|NA|TRBJ1-5|few
TGTGCCAGCAGCTACCCGTTGCAGCCCCAGCATTTT
CASSYPLQPQHF
>TRBV27|NA|TRBJ1-1|NA
TGTGCCAGCAGTGTCTACCCCGGGCTGCCACCGCAACGCACTGAAGCTTTCTTT
CASSVYPGLPPQRTEAFF
>TRBV10-2|NA|TRBJ2-1|once
TGCGCCAGCAGGCGCACAGCTACTAACTCCTACAATGAGCAGTTCTTC
CASRRTATNSYNEQFF
>TRBV5-1|NA|TRBJ2-1|NA
TGCGCCAGCAGGCGTGGGGTATTGCTTCCCTACAATGAGCAGTTCTTC
CASRRGVLLPYNEQFF
>TRBV5-1|TRBD1|TRBJ2-7|NA
TGCGCCAGCAGTAACGGACAGGGGGCCTACGAGCAGTACTTC
CASSNGQGAYEQYF
>TRBV5-5|NA|TRBJ2-1|few
TGTGCCAGCAGCCGTCGCCGGACCTCTTTGACGTACAATGAGCAGTTCTTC
CASSRRRTSLTYNEQFF
>TRBV27|NA|TRBJ2-2|few
TGTGCCAGCAGTCGACGGGTTCCGAACACCGGGGAGCTGTTTTTT
CASSRRVPNTGELFF
>TRBV6-2/TRBV6-3|NA|TRBJ2-3|few
TGTGCCAGCAGTTACTCGAGTGGCGGGTTCACAGATACGCAGTATTTT
CASSYSSGGFTDTQYF
>TRBV7-3|NA|TRBJ2-7|NA
TGTGCCAGCAGCTTAACAGGGGTTAACGTCTACGAGCAGTACTTC
CASSLTGVNVYEQYF
>TRBV6-1|NA|TRBJ2-7|few
TGTGCCAGCCGGGCCCCGGTGGGCTACGAGCAGTACTTC
CASRAPVGYEQYF
>TRBV14|NA|TRBJ1-1|NA
TGTGCCAGCAGTAATAATCGGATGAACACTGAAGCTTTCTTT
CASSNNRMNTEAFF
>TRBV14|NA|TRBJ1-1|NA
TGTGCCAGCAGCCAAGATTGGGGAGTTGTGGGCACTGAAGCTTTCTTT
CASSQDWGVVGTEAFF
>TRBV14|NA|TRBJ2-5|few
TGTGCCAGCAGCCAAGACATGGGGACACGGGTTTGGGAGACCCAGTACTTC
CASSQDMGTRVWETQYF